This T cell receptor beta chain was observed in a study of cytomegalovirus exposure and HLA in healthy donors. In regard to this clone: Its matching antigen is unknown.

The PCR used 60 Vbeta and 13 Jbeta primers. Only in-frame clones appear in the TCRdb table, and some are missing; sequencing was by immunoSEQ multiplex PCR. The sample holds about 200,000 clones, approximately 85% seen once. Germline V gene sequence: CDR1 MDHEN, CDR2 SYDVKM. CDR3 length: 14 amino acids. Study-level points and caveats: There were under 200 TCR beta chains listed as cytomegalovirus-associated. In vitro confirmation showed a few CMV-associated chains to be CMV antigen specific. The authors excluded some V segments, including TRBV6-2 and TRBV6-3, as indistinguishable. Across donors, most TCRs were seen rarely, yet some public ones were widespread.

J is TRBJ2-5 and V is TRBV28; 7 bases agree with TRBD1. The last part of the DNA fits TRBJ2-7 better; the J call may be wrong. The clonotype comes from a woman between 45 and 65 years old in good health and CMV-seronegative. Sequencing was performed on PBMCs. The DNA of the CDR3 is TGTGCCAGCAGTTTAGAGGGGGCGGTTTACGAGCAGTACTTC. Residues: CASSLEGAVYEQYF.